This T cell receptor beta chain was recovered during a study of beta chain features in type 1 diabetes. All of the isolated RNA was reverse transcribed, so expressed TCRB transcripts were sequenced. Clones were read by immunoSEQ multiplex PCR, and TCRdb kept only the in-frame ones, dropping some. The sample shows some 150,000 clones, about 10% of them seen only once. Study conclusions and caveats: Although PCR might favor shorter templates, it would do so equally in patients and controls.

Populations obtained by sorting all exceeded 95% purity. V lost 3 bases, J lost 2 bases, and 8 bases lay in between. From germline, CDR1 is SGHTA and CDR2 FQGNSA. The CDR3 contains 13 residues. A word on this clone: Its antigen is as yet unknown.

The sequence came from a man between 18 and 35 years old in good health. Material for sequencing was naive CD4+ T cells from blood. This chain connects TRBV7-2 to TRBJ2-7; no definite D call. The CDR3 bases are TGTGCCAGCAGCTTTAACGGTCCCTACGAGCAGTACTTC. Translation: CASSFNGPYEQYF.